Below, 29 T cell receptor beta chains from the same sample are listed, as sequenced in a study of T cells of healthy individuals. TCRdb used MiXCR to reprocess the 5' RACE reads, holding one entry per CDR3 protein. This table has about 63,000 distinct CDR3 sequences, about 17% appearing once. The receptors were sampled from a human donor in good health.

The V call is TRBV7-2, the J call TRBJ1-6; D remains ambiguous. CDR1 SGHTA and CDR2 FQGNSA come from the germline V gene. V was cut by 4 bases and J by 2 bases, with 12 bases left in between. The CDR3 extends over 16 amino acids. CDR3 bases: TGTGCCAGCAGCTATGAAAGGCCTACCTATAATTCACCCCTCCACTTT. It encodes CASSYERPTYNSPLHF.

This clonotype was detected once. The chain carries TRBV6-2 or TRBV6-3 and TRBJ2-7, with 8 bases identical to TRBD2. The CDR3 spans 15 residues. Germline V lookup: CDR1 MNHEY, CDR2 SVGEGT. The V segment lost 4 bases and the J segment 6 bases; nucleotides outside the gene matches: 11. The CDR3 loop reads CASSWEYAGGSEQYF. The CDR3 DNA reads TGTGCCAGCAGTTGGGAGTACGCGGGAGGATCCGAGCAGTACTTC.

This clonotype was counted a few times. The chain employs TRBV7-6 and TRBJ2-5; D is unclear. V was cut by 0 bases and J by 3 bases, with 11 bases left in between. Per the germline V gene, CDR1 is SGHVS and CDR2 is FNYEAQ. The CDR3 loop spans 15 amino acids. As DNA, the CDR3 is TGTGCCAGCAGCTTAGCGGGCAGTACTAAAGAGACCCAGTACTTC. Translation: CASSLAGSTKETQYF.

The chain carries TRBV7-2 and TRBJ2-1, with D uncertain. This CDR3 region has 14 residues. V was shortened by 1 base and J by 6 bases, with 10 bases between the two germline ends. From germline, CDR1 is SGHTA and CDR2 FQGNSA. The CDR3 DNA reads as TGTGCCAGCAGCTTAGTCGGGCCGACCAATGAGCAGTTCTTC. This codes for CASSLVGPTNEQFF.

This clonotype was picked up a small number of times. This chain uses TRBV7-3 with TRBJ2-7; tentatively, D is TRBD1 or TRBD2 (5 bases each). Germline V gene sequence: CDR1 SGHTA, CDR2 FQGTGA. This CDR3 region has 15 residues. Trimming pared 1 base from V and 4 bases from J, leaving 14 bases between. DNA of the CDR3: TGTGCCAGCAGCTTAATTCCGGGACCAGCTTACGAGCAGTACTTC. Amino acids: CASSLIPGPAYEQYF.

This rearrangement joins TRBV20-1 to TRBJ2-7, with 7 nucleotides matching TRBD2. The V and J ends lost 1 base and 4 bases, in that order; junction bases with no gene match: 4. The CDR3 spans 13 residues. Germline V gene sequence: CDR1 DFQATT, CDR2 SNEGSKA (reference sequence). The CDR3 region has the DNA TGCAGTGCTAGAGGCGGGAGTGGATACGAGCAGTACTTC. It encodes CSARGGSGYEQYF.

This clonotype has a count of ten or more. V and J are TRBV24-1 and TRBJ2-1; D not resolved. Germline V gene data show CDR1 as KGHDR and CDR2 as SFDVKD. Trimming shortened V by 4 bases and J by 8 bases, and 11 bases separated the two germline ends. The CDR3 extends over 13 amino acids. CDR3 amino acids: CATSDPLIHEQFF. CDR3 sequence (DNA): TGTGCCACCAGTGACCCTTTGATCCATGAGCAGTTCTTC.

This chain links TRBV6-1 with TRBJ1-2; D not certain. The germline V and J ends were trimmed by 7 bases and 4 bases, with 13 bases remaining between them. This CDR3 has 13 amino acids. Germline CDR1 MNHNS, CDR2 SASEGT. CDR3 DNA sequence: TGTGCCAGCACCTCCTCGGCTACCTATGGCTACACCTTC. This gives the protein CASTSSATYGYTF.

CDR3 protein: CATSGGAFTPLHF. The CDR3 region has the DNA TGTGCCACCAGTGGAGGCGCGTTCACACCCCTCCACTTT. This chain links TRBV24-1 with TRBJ1-6; no definite D call. The CDR3 has 13 residues. Trimming took off 5 bases at V and 11 bases at J, with 12 bases between the two ends. In germline, CDR1 is KGHDR, CDR2 SFDVKD.

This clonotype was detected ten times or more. CDR3 loop: CASSWGTSVAYEQYF. CDR3 coding DNA: TGTGCCAGCAGCTGGGGAACTAGCGTTGCCTACGAGCAGTACTTC. J is TRBJ2-7 and V is TRBV5-4; 7 bases map to TRBD2. Trimming took 3 bases from V and 2 from J; bases not matched to a gene: 8. Germline CDR1 reads SGHNT; CDR2 reads YYREEE (reference sequence). This CDR3 region has 15 residues.

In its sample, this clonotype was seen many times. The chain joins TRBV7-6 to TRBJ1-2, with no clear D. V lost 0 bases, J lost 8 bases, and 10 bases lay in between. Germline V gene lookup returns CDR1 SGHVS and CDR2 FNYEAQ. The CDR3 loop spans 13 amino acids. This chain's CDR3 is CASSLARGGGYTF. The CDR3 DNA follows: TGTGCCAGCAGCTTAGCGCGAGGAGGCGGCTACACCTTC.

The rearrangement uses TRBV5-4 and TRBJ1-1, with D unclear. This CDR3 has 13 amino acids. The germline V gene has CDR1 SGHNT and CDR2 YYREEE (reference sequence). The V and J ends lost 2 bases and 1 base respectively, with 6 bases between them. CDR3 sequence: CASSFGTNTEAFF. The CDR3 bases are TGTGCCAGCAGCTTCGGCACGAACACTGAAGCTTTCTTT.

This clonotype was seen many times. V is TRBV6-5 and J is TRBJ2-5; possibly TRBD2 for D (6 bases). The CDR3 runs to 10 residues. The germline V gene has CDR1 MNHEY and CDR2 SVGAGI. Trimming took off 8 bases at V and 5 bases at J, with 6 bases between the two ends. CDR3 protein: CASGRETQYF. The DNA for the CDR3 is TGTGCCAGCGGGAGGGAGACCCAGTACTTC.

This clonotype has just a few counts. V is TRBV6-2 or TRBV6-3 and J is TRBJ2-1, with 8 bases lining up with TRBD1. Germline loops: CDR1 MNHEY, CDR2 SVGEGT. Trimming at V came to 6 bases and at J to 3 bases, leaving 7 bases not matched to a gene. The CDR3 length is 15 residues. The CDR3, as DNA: TGTGCCAGCAGGCGGGGACAGGACATCTACAATGAGCAGTTCTTC. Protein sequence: CASRRGQDIYNEQFF.

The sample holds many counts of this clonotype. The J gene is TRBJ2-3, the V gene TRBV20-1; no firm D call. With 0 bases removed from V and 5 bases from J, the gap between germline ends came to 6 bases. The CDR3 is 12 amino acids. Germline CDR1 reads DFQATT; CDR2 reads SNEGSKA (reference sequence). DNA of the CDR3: TGCAGTGCTAGAGATGGAATAGATACGCAGTATTTT. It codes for CSARDGIDTQYF.

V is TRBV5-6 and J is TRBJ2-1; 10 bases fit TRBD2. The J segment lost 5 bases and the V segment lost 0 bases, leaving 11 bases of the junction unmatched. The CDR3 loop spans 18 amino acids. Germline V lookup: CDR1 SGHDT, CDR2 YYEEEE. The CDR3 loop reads CASSLEALGLADNNEQFF. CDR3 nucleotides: TGTGCCAGCAGCTTGGAGGCCCTAGGACTAGCGGACAACAATGAGCAGTTCTTC.

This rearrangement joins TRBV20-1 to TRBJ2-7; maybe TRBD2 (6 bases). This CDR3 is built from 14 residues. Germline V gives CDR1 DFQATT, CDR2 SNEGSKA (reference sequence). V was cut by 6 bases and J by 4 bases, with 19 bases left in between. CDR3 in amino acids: CSALGSGGGYEQYF. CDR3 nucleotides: TGCAGTGCCCTGGGGTCCGGGGGTGGATACGAGCAGTACTTC.

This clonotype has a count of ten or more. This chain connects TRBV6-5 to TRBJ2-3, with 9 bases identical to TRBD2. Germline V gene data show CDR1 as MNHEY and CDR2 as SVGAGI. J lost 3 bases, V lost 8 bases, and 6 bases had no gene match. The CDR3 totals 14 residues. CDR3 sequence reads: CASSGTSPTDTQYF. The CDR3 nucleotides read TGTGCCAGCTCCGGGACTAGCCCTACAGATACGCAGTATTTT.

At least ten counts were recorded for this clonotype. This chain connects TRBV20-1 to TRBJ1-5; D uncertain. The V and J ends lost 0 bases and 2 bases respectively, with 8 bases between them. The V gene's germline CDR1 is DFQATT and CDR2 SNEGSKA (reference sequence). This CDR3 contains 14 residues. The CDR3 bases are TGCAGTGCTAGAGATTTAAAAGGCAATCAGCCCCAGCATTTT. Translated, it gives CSARDLKGNQPQHF.

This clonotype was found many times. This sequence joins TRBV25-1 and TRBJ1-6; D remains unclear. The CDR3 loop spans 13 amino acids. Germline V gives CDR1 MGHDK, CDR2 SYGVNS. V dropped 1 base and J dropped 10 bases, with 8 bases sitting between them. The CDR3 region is CASSESTVSPLHF. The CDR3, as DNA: TGTGCCAGCAGTGAATCTACAGTCTCACCCCTCCACTTT. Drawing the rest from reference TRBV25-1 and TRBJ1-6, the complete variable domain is EADIYQTPRYLVIGTGKKITLECSQTMGHDKMYWYQQDPGMELHLIHYSYGVNSTEKGDLSSESTVSRIRTEHFPLTLESARPSHTSQYLCASSESTVSPLHFGNGTRLTVT.

The CDR3 bases are TGCGCCAGCAGCCCCCGGACTAGCGGGGGGCGGGCGGATACGCAGTATTTT. It is translated as CASSPRTSGGRADTQYF. The chain is built from TRBV5-1 and TRBJ2-3, with 14 bases fitting TRBD2. Trimming cost V 4 bases and J 6 bases; bases outside gene matches: 10. The CDR3 totals 17 residues. Per germline, CDR1 SGHRS and CDR2 YFSETQ. Together with reference TRBV5-1 and TRBJ2-3, the CDR3 gives the full variable domain: KAGVTQTPRYLIKTRGQQVTLSCSPISGHRSVSWYQQTPGQGLQFLFEYFSETQRNKGNFPGRFSGRQFSNSRSEMNVSTLELGDSALYLCASSPRTSGGRADTQYFGPGTRLTVL.

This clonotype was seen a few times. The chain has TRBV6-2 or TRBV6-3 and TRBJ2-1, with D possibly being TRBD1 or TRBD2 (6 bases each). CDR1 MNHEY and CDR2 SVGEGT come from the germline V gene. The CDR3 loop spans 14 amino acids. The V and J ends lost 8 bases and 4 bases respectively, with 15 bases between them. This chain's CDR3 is CASEGGTFYNEQFF. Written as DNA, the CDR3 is TGTGCCAGCGAGGGGGGAACCTTTTACAATGAGCAGTTCTTC.

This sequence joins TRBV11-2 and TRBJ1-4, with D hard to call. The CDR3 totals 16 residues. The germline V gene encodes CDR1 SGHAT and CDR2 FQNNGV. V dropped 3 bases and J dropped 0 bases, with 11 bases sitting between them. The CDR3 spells CASSFGGRPTNEKLFF. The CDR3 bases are TGTGCCAGCAGCTTCGGCGGCAGACCAACTAATGAAAAACTGTTTTTT.

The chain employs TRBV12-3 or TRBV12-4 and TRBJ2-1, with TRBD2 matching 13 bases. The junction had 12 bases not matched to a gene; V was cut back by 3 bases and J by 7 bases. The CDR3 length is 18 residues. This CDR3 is CASSFPPELAGGINEQFF. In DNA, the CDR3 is TGTGCCAGCAGTTTCCCTCCCGAACTAGCGGGGGGGATAAATGAGCAGTTCTTC.

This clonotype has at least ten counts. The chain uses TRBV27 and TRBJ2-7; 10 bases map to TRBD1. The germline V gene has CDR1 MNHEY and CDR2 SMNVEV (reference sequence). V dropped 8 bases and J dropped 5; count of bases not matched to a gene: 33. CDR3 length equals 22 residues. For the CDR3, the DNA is TGTGCCAGCCCTACCGGTACCAAGTGCGGACCCGGGACAGGGGCCCCATGCGACGAGCAGTACTTC. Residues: CASPTGTKCGPGTGAPCDEQYF.

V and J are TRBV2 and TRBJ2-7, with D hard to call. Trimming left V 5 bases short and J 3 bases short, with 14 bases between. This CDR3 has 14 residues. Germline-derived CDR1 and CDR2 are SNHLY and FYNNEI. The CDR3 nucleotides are TGTGCCAGCAGTCCGGACCGTACACTCTACGAGCAGTACTTC. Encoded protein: CASSPDRTLYEQYF.

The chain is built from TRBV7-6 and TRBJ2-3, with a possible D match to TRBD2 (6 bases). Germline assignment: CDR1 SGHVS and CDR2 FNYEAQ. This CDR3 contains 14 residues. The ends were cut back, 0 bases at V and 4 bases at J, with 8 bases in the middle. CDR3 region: CASSLARLADTQYF. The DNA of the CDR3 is TGTGCCAGCAGCTTAGCCCGACTAGCAGATACGCAGTATTTT.

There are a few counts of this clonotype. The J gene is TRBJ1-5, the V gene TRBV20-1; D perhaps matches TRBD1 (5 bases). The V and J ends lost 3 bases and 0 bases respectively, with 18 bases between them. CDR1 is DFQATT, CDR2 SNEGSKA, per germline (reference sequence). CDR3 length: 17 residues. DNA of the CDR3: TGCAGTGCTAGTTCCGATAGCGGGGGTTATAGCAATCAGCCCCAGCATTTT. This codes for CSASSDSGGYSNQPQHF.

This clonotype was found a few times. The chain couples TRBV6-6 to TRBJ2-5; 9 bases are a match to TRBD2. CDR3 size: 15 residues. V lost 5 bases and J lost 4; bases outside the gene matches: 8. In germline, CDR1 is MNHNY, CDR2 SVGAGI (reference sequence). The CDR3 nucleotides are TGTGCCAGCAGTGTAATTGCGGGGGGGGGAGAGACCCAGTACTTC. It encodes CASSVIAGGGETQYF.